These 16 T cell receptor beta chains were all obtained from the same sample, sequenced in a study of blood T cell repertoires in COVID-19. TCRdb's table, derived via immunoSEQ multiplex PCR, lists solely in-frame clones and lacks some. The table includes over 200,000 clones, around 89% detected once. The source material was peripheral blood. Receptor source: a man between 60 and 75 years old who had recovered from COVID-19.

The gene calls are TRBV19 and TRBJ2-3, with TRBD2 matching over 10 bases. Looked up from germline, CDR1 is LNHDA and CDR2 is SQIVND (reference sequence). The ends lost 3 bases at V and 0 bases at J; junction bases unmatched: 3. The CDR3 length is 16 residues. The CDR3 here is CASSIASGGSTDTQYF. The DNA of the CDR3 is TGTGCCAGTAGTATCGCTAGCGGGGGTAGCACAGATACGCAGTATTTT. Full variable domain (rest looked up from reference TRBV19 and TRBJ2-3): DGGITQSPKYLFRKEGQNVTLSCEQNLNHDAMYWYRQDPGQGLRLIYYSQIVNDFQKGDIAEGYSVSREKKESFPLTVTSAQKNPTAFYLCASSIASGGSTDTQYFGPGTRLTVL.

For this clone: Other DNA sequences within the sample encode an identical CDR3. This sequence joins TRBV9 and TRBJ2-5; 7 bases match TRBD1. Germline V lookup: CDR1 SGDLS, CDR2 YYNGEE. The junction had 2 bases not matched to a gene; V was cut back by 0 bases and J by 3 bases. There are 14 residues in the CDR3. The CDR3 DNA reads TGTGCCAGCAGCGTAGGACAGGGAAAAGAGACCCAGTACTTC. It encodes CASSVGQGKETQYF.

The chain combines TRBV6-2 or TRBV6-3 with TRBJ2-4; D gene ambiguous. CDR3 length: 17 residues. Germline assignment: CDR1 MNHEY and CDR2 SVGEGT. V dropped 0 bases and J dropped 0 bases, with 12 bases sitting between them. CDR3 loop: CASSYSLKELAKNIQYF. For the CDR3, the DNA is TGTGCCAGCAGTTACTCTTTGAAGGAGCTAGCCAAAAACATTCAGTACTTC.

The chain joins TRBV9 to TRBJ1-1, with D unresolved. This CDR3 spans 14 amino acids. V was shortened by 4 bases and J by 6 bases, with 16 bases between the two germline ends. Per the germline V gene, CDR1 is SGDLS and CDR2 is YYNGEE. In nucleotides, the CDR3 is TGTGCCAGCAGCCAGACTGACTGGCTTGCTGAAGCTTTCTTT. Its translation is CASSQTDWLAEAFF. The full variable domain, rest sourced from reference TRBV9 and TRBJ1-1, is DSGVTQTPKHLITATGQRVTLRCSPRSGDLSVYWYQQSLDQGLQFLIQYYNGEERAKGNILERFSAQQFPDLHSELNLSSLELGDSALYFCASSQTDWLAEAFFGQGTRLTVV.

In its sample, this clone was seen once. The chain uses TRBV7-8 and TRBJ2-1; 7 nucleotides line up with TRBD2. The junction had 10 bases not matched to a gene; V was cut back by 5 bases and J by 3 bases. Looked up from germline, CDR1 is SGHVS and CDR2 is FQNEAQ. This CDR3 has 16 amino acids. CDR3 coding DNA: TGTGCCAGCAGCCTGACTAGCAACCCCCTCTACAATGAGCAGTTCTTC. Protein: CASSLTSNPLYNEQFF.

The V call is TRBV18, the J call TRBJ2-7; 14 bases are shared with TRBD2. The ends lost 3 bases at V and 4 bases at J; junction bases unmatched: 11. Germline assignment: CDR1 KGHSH and CDR2 LQKENI. The CDR3 runs to 18 residues. CDR3 loop: CASSPTGTSGGGGYEQYF. DNA of the CDR3: TGTGCCAGCTCACCTACCGGGACTAGCGGGGGCGGTGGGTACGAGCAGTACTTC.

V gene TRBV4-2 combines with J gene TRBJ2-7, with TRBD2 identical over 9 bases. Trimming at V came to 0 bases and at J to 3 bases, leaving 6 bases not matched to a gene. Germline-derived CDR1 and CDR2 are LGHNA and YNFKEQ. CDR3 length: 16 residues. The CDR3 DNA follows: TGTGCCAGCAGCCAAGAATTTGCGGGGGGGCGCTACGAGCAGTACTTC. It is translated as CASSQEFAGGRYEQYF.

The chain employs TRBV19 and TRBJ2-2, with 10 bases identical to TRBD1. Germline V CDR1 and CDR2: LNHDA, SQIVND (reference sequence). J was trimmed by 2 bases and V by 0 bases; bases with no gene match: 3. The CDR3 runs 17 residues. The CDR3 loop reads CASSIDWTGGNTGELFF. CDR3 coding DNA: TGTGCCAGTAGTATAGACTGGACAGGGGGTAACACCGGGGAGCTGTTTTTT.

This chain links TRBV3-1 (or the pseudogene TRBV3-2) with TRBJ1-3, with D perhaps matching TRBD1 (5 bases). Trimming removed 1 base from V and 4 bases from J, with 14 bases in between. This CDR3 is built from 16 residues. The germline V gene has CDR1 LGHDT and CDR2 YNNKEL (reference sequence). DNA for the CDR3: TGTGCCAGCAGCCAAGTGGGTAGGGGAAAGGGAAACACCATATATTTT. Translation: CASSQVGRGKGNTIYF.

This sequence joins TRBV4-1 and TRBJ2-4; no clear D gene. The V gene's germline CDR1 is MGHRA and CDR2 YSYEKL. This CDR3 comprises 15 residues. V was clipped by 6 bases and J by 8 bases, with 20 bases between them. The CDR3 reads CASSQEQPTSDIQYF. In DNA form, the CDR3 reads TGCGCCAGCAGTCAGGAACAGCCTACGTCGGACATTCAGTACTTC.

This sequence joins TRBV3-1 (or the pseudogene TRBV3-2) and TRBJ1-2, with D hard to call. CDR3 size: 14 residues. The germline CDR1 and CDR2 sequences are LGHDT and YNNKEL (reference sequence). V lost 1 base and J 5 bases, leaving 11 bases between the germline ends. The CDR3 reads CASSQVRQLYGYTF. CDR3 DNA sequence: TGTGCCAGCAGCCAAGTTCGGCAACTATATGGCTACACCTTC.

This clone was found a few times. At the DNA level, this CDR3 is encoded by other sequences in the same sample as well. The genes are TRBV11-3 and TRBJ1-1, with D unresolved. V lost 1 base and J 1 base, leaving 4 bases between the germline ends. CDR3 length equals 13 residues. CDR1 is SGHNT and CDR2 is YENEEA in the germline V gene. The CDR3 region has the DNA TGTGCCAGCAGCTTAGGCAGGAACACTGAAGCTTTCTTT. Translated, it gives CASSLGRNTEAFF.

The chain combines TRBV25-1 with TRBJ1-6; D is unclear. The CDR3 has 14 residues. V shed 3 bases and J shed 6 bases, with 9 bases lying between them. Germline V gives CDR1 MGHDK, CDR2 SYGVNS. Here the CDR3 DNA reads TGTGCCAGCAGTGAGACTTTGGGTAATTCACCCCTCCACTTT. It specifies CASSETLGNSPLHF. Supplemented by reference TRBV25-1 and TRBJ1-6, the full variable domain reads EADIYQTPRYLVIGTGKKITLECSQTMGHDKMYWYQQDPGMELHLIHYSYGVNSTEKGDLSSESTVSRIRTEHFPLTLESARPSHTSQYLCASSETLGNSPLHFGNGTRLTVT.

This clone was counted once. The chain is built from TRBV18 and TRBJ2-1, with 9 bases aligning to TRBD2. Trimming removed 4 bases from V and 0 bases from J; junction bases left unmatched: 13. The germline V gene encodes CDR1 KGHSH and CDR2 LQKENI. The CDR3 covers 19 residues. Here the CDR3 reads CASSLKPFSGGSSYNEQFF. The CDR3 coding sequence is TGTGCCAGCTCACTCAAACCCTTTAGCGGGGGAAGCTCCTACAATGAGCAGTTCTTC.

The V and J genes are TRBV27 and TRBJ1-2; D perhaps matches TRBD1 (5 bases). V lost 4 bases and J 6 bases, leaving 9 bases between the germline ends. Germline V CDR1 and CDR2: MNHEY, SMNVEV (reference sequence). The CDR3 sequence is 12 residues long. Here the CDR3 reads CASSSSTDGYTF. Written as DNA, the CDR3 is TGTGCCAGCAGTTCCTCGACAGATGGCTACACCTTC.

The chain combines TRBV5-1 with TRBJ2-7; 7 bases map to TRBD1. The ends lost 0 bases at V and 3 bases at J; junction bases unmatched: 3. There are 14 residues in the CDR3. Germline CDR1 SGHRS, CDR2 YFSETQ. Written as DNA, the CDR3 is TGCGCCAGCAGCTTGGACGGGACAGTCTACGAGCAGTACTTC. Amino acids: CASSLDGTVYEQYF.